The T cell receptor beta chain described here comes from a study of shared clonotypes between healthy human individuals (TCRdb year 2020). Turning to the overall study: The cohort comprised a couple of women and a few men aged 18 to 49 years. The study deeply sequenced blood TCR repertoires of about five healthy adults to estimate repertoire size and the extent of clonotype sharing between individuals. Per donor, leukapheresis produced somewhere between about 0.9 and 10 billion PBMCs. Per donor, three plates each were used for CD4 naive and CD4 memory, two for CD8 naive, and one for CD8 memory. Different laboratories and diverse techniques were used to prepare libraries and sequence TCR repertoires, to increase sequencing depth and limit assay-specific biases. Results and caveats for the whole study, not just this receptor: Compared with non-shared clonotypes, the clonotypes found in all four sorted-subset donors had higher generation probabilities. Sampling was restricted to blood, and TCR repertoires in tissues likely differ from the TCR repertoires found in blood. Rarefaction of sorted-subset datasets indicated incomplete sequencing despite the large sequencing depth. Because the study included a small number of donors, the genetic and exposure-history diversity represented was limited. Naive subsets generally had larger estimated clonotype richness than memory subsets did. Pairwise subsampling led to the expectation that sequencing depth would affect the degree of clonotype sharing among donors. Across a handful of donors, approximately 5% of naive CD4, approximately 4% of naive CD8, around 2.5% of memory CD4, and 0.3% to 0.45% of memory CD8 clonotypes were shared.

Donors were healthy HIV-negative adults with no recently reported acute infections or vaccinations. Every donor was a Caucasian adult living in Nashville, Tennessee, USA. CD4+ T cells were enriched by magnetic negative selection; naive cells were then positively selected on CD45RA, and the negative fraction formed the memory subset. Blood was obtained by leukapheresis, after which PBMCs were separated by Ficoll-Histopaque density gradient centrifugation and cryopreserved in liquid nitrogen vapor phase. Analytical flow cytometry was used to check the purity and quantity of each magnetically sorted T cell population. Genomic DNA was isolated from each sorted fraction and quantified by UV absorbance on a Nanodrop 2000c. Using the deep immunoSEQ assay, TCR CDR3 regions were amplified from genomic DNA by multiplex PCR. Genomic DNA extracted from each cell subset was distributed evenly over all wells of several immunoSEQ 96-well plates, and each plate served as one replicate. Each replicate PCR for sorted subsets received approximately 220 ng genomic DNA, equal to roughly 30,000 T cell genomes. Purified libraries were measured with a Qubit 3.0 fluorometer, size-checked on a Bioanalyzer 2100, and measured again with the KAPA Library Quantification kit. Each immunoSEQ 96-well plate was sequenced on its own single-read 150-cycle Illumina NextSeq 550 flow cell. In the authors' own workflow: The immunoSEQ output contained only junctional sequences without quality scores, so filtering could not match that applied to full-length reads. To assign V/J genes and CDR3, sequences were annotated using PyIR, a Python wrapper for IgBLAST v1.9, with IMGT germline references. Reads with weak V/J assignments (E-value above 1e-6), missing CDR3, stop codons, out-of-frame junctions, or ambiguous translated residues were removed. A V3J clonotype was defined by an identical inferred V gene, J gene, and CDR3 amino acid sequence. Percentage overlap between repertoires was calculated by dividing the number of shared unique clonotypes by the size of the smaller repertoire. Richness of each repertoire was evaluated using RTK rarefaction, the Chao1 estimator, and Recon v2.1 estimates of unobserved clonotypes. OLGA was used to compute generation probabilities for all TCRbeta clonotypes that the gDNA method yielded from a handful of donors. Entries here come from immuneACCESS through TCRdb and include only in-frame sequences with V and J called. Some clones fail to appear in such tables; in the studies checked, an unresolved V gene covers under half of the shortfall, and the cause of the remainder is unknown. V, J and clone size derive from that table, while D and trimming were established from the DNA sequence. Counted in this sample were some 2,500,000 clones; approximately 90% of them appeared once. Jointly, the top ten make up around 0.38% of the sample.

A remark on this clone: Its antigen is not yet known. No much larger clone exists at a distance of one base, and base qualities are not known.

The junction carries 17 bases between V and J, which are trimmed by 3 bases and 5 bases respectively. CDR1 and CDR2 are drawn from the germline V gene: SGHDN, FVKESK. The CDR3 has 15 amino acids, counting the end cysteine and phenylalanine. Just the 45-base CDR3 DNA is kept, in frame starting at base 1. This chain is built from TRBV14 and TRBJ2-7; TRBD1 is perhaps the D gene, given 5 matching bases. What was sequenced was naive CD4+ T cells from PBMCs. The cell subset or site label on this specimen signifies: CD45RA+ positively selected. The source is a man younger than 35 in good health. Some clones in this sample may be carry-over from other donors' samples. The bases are TGTGCCAGCAGCCAGTTTACGACAGTTTCCCACGAGCAGTACTTC. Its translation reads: CASSQFTTVSHEQYF.